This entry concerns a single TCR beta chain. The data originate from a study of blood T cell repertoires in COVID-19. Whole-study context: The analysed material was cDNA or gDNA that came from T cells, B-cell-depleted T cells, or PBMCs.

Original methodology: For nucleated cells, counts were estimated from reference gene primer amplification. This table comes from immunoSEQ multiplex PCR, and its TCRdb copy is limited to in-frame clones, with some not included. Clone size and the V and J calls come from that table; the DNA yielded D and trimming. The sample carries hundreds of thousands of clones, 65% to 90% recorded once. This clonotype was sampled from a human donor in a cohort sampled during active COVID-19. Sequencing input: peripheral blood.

The CDR3 loop is CASSLVDILHEQYF. In nucleotides, the CDR3 is TGCGCCAGCAGCTTGGTAGACATCTTACACGAGCAGTACTTC. This sequence joins TRBV5-1 and TRBJ2-7, with D uncertain. CDR3 length: 14 residues. Germline CDR1 SGHRS, CDR2 YFSETQ. Trimming took 0 bases from V and 5 from J, leaving 12 bases between them.